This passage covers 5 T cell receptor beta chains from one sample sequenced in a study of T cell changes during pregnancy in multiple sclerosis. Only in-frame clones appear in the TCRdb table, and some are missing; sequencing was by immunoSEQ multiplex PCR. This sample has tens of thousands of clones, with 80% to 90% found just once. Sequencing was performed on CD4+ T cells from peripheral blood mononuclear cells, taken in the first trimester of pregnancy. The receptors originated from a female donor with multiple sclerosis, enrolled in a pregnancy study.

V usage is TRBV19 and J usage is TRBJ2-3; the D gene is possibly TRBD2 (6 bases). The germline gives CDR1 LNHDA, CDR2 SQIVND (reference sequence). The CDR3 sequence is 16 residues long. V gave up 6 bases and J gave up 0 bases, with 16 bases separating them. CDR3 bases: TGTGCCAGTAGCCGCTTCGCTAGCGAAAGCACAGATACGCAGTATTTT. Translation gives CASSRFASESTDTQYF.

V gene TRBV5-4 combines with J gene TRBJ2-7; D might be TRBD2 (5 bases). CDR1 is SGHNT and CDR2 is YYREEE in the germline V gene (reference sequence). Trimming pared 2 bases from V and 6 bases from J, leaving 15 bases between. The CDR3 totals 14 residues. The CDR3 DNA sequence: TGTGCCAGCAGCTTTCTCGGGAATAACCGCGAGCAGTACTTC. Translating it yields CASSFLGNNREQYF.

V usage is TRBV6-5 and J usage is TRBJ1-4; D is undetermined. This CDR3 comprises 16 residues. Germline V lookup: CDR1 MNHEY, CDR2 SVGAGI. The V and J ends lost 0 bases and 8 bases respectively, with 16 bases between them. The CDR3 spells CASSYSRGIVGEKLFF. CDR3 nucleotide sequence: TGTGCCAGCAGTTACTCGAGAGGGATAGTTGGGGAAAAACTGTTTTTT.

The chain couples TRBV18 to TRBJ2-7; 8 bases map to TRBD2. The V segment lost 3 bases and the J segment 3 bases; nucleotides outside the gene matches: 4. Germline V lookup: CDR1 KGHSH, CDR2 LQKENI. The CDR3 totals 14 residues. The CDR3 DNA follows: TGTGCCAGCTCACCGGGACTAGAAAGCTACGAGCAGTACTTC. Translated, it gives CASSPGLESYEQYF.

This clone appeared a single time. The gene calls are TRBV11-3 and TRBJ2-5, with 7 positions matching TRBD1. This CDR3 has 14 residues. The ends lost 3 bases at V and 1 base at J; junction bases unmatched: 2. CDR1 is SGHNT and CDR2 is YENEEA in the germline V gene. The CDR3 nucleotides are TGTGCCAGCAGCTTCACAGGGGTCCAAGAGACCCAGTACTTC. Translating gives CASSFTGVQETQYF. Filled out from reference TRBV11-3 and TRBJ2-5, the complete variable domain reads EAGVVQSPRYKIIEKKQPVAFWCNPISGHNTLYWYLQNLGQGPELLIRYENEEAVDDSQLPKDRFSAERLKGVDSTLKIQPAELGDSAVYLCASSFTGVQETQYFGPGTRLLVL.